The entry that follows covers one T cell receptor (beta chain) sequence. The antigen is not known. This record comes from a study of blood T cells in healthy people across ages. Study results and caveats: Age brought a roughly linear fall in TCR beta diversity measured per million T cells.

Then a second PCR, running roughly 7 to 11 cycles, was carried out with a sample-barcoded 5' primer and a J-beta primer mix. A tag from a template-switch adaptor with 12 random nucleotides marked each cDNA molecule. Every sample returned 2.5 million or more CDR3-containing paired-end reads. TCRdb redid the calling of the 5' RACE reads with MiXCR, one entry per CDR3 protein. The table has approximately 1,100,000 distinct CDR3 sequences, more than 40% seen once. The germline V and J ends were trimmed by 3 bases and 7 bases, with 10 bases remaining between them. The CDR3 consists of 13 residues. Germline values: CDR1 SGHVS, CDR2 FQNEAQ.

The sequence was collected from a woman aged 55 to 70 in good health. The rearrangement uses TRBV7-8 and TRBJ2-1; D remains unclear. The sample was blood. The CDR3 nucleotides read TGTGCCAGCAGCTTTGATGGGGTTAATGAGCAGTTCTTC. This gives the protein CASSFDGVNEQFF.